This TCR beta chain emerged from a study of cytomegalovirus exposure and HLA in healthy donors. Primers: 60 Vbeta forward and 13 Jbeta reverse. Measured with immunoSEQ multiplex PCR; TCRdb has only the in-frame clones, and not every one. Altogether 110,000 or so clones are present, about 80% being singletons, with the ten largest covering roughly 8%. V dropped 4 bases and J dropped 7; count of bases not matched to a gene: 5. There are 14 residues in the CDR3. Germline loops: CDR1 MNHNS, CDR2 SASEGT. The sequencing sample was made of PBMCs. This chain joins TRBV6-1 and TRBJ1-4; TRBD1 aligns across 8 bases. The source of this sequence is a woman aged 50 to 60 in good health and CMV-seropositive. The CDR3 spells CASSGQGRGEKLFF. The CDR3 DNA sequence: TGTGCCAGCAGTGGACAGGGGCGCGGTGAAAAACTGTTTTTT.